Here is one T cell receptor (beta chain) with its context. This record belongs to a study of cytomegalovirus exposure and HLA in healthy donors. V was cut by 5 bases and J by 0 bases, with 16 bases left in between. Germline V gives CDR1 SGHAT, CDR2 FQNNGV. The CDR3 runs 16 residues. Method: immunoSEQ multiplex PCR; TCRdb's copy keeps in-frame clones and lacks some. Of over 200,000 clones in the sample, 88% are singletons; the top ten hold about 2.7%. The receptor was derived from a woman younger than 35 in good health and CMV-seronegative. The chain carries TRBV11-2 and TRBJ1-1, with D possibly TRBD1 on 6 matching bases. Sequences were obtained from PBMCs. Written as DNA, the CDR3 is TGTGCCAGCAGCCCTACAGGGATCACTATGAACACTGAAGCTTTCTTT. Residues: CASSPTGITMNTEAFF.